The 8 T cell receptor beta chains below all came from one sample that was sequenced in a study of blood T cell repertoires in COVID-19. Assay used: immunoSEQ multiplex PCR; TCRdb lists only in-frame clones, some missing. The data contain about 190,000 clones, 70% to 90% of them singletons. The source material was peripheral blood. These receptors all stem from a man aged 35 to 55 with active or convalescent COVID-19.

This sequence joins TRBV18 and TRBJ1-2; D gene unclear. CDR3 size: 14 residues. CDR1 and CDR2 (germline): KGHSH, LQKENI. The ends were cut back, 3 bases at V and 1 base at J, with 9 bases in the middle. In DNA form, the CDR3 reads TGTGCCAGCTCACCGGCGGATTTTAACTATGGCTACACCTTC. It is translated as CASSPADFNYGYTF.

In its sample, this clone was seen once. The V and J genes are TRBV14 and TRBJ1-4; D is uncertain. There are 18 residues in the CDR3. CDR1 is SGHDN, CDR2 FVKESK, per germline. V gave up 1 base and J gave up 0 bases, with 15 bases separating them. The CDR3 bases are TGTGCCAGCAGCCAAGGGTCAGGCCCCGTTGCAACTAATGAAAAACTGTTTTTT. This encodes CASSQGSGPVATNEKLFF.

CDR3 DNA: TGTGCCAGCAGCCAACAGGGGACTGGAAACACCATATATTTT. Residues: CASSQQGTGNTIYF. The genes are TRBV2 and TRBJ1-3, with 7 bases lining up with TRBD1. Germline CDR1 and CDR2: SNHLY and FYNNEI. CDR3 length: 14 residues. After removal of 6 bases from V and 2 bases from J, the junction contained 4 bases not matched to a gene.

The chain links TRBV9 to TRBJ2-5; 7 positions agree with TRBD2. Germline values: CDR1 SGDLS, CDR2 YYNGEE. J was trimmed by 4 bases and V by 4 bases; bases with no gene match: 7. The CDR3 is 14 residues long. CDR3 amino acids: CASSPETGGETQYF. CDR3 nucleotides: TGTGCCAGCAGCCCAGAGACGGGGGGAGAGACCCAGTACTTC.

V is TRBV7-3 and J is TRBJ2-1, with 8 bases fitting TRBD2. V was pared by 5 bases and J by 0 bases, with 6 bases of the junction left unmatched. The V gene's germline CDR1 is SGHTA and CDR2 FQGTGA. The CDR3 runs 16 residues. The CDR3 bases are TGTGCCAGCAGCCCGGGGGGGACGGTCTCCTACAATGAGCAGTTCTTC. Protein sequence: CASSPGGTVSYNEQFF.

The chain combines TRBV28 with TRBJ1-5; D is unclear. Trimming shortened V by 4 bases and J by 7 bases, and 8 bases separated the two germline ends. The germline CDR1 and CDR2 sequences are MDHEN and SYDVKM. This CDR3 is built from 12 residues. The CDR3 loop reads CASSSGLQPQHF. CDR3 coding DNA: TGTGCCAGCAGTTCAGGTTTGCAGCCCCAGCATTTT.

Here the CDR3 reads CASSLGAGGSYNEQFF. For the CDR3, the DNA is TGCGCCAGCAGCTTGGGTGCGGGGGGCTCCTACAATGAGCAGTTCTTC. The chain recombines TRBV5-1 with TRBJ2-1; 8 bases align to TRBD2. V was clipped by 0 bases and J by 0 bases; unmatched bases: 2. Germline V CDR1 and CDR2: SGHRS, YFSETQ. This CDR3 spans 16 amino acids.

Details on this clone: The same CDR3 also results from other DNA sequences found in this sample. The chain combines TRBV19 with TRBJ1-1, with 7 nucleotides matching TRBD1. Germline CDR1 is LNHDA and CDR2 is SQIVND (reference sequence). This CDR3 has 13 amino acids. The junction had 5 bases not matched to a gene; V was cut back by 6 bases and J by 4 bases. This CDR3 is CASSLQGSTEAFF. CDR3 nucleotides: TGTGCCAGTAGCCTACAGGGGAGCACTGAAGCTTTCTTT.